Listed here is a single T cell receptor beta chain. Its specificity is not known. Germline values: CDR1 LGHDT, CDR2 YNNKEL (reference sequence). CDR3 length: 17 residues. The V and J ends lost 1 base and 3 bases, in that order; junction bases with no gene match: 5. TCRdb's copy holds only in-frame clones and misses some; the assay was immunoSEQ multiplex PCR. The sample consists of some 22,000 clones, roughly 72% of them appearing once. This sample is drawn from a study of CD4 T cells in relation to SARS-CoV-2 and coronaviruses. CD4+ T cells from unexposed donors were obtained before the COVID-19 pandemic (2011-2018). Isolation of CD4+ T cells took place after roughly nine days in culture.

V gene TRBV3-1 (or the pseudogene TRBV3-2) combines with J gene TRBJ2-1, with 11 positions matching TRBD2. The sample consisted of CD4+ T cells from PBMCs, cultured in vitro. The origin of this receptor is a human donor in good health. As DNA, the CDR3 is TGTGCCAGCAGCCAAGCGATCGGGACTAGCGGCTACAATGAGCAGTTCTTC. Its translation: CASSQAIGTSGYNEQFF.